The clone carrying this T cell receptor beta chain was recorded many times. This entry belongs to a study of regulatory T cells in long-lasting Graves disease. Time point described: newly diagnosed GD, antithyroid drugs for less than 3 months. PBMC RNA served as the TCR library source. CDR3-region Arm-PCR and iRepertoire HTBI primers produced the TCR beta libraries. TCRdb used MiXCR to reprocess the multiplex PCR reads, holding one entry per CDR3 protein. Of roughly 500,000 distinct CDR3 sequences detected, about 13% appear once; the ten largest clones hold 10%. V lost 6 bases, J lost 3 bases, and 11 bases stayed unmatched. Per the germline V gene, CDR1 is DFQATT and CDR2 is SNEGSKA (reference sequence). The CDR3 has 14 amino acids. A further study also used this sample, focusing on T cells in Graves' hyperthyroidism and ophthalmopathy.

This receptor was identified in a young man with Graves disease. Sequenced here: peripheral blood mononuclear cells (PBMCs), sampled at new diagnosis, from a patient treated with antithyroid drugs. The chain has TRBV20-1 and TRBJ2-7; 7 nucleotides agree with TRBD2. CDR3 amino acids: CSAPQRDSFYEQYF. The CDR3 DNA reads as TGCAGTGCCCCCCAGCGGGACTCGTTCTACGAGCAGTACTTC.